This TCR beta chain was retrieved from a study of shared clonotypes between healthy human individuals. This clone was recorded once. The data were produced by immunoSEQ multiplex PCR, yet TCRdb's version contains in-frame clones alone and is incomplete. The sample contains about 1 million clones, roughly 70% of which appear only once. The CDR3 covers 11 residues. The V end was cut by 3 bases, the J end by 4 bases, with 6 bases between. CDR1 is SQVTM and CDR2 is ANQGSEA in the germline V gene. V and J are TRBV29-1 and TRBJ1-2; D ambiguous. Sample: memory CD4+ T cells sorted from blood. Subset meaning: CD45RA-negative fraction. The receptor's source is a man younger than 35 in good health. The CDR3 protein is CSVDFAYGYTF. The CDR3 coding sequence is TGCAGCGTTGATTTTGCCTATGGCTACACCTTC.